This T cell receptor beta chain was recorded in a study of T cells in Graves' hyperthyroidism and ophthalmopathy. This clonotype was seen at least ten times. Trimming took 7 bases from V and 6 from J; bases not matched to a gene: 10. This CDR3 comprises 14 residues. Germline-derived CDR1 and CDR2 are MNHEY and SMNVEV (reference sequence). RNA transcripts gave rise to amplified TCR beta CDR3 regions. Using the HTBI primer set, a first-round RT-PCR was run on the TCR CDR3. MiXCR was run by TCRdb on the multiplex PCR reads, yielding one entry per CDR3 protein. This sample has about 360,000 distinct CDR3 sequences, with approximately 13% found just once.

Sequencing was carried out using blood. This rearrangement joins TRBV27 to TRBJ2-7; TRBD1 aligns across 9 bases. The source of this sequence is a woman younger than 35 with Graves' hyperthyroidism. In DNA form, the CDR3 reads TGTGCCAGCACCTCCGGGACAGGGCTTGGCGAGCAGTACTTC. Translating gives CASTSGTGLGEQYF.